A single sample gave rise to the 29 T cell receptor beta chains below, sequenced in a study of blood T cell repertoires in COVID-19. Profiling relied on immunoSEQ multiplex PCR, and the TCRdb table lists in-frame clones only, not all of them. The data contain about 120,000 clones, about 85% of them singletons. The sample comprised peripheral blood. These TCRs come from a human donor in a cohort sampled during active COVID-19.

V and J are TRBV19 and TRBJ1-1, with unresolved D. The CDR3 is 13 residues long. V was pared by 4 bases and J by 0 bases, with 6 bases between. Germline V gene lookup returns CDR1 LNHDA and CDR2 SQIVND (reference sequence). The CDR3 is CASSTGVNTEAFF. CDR3 DNA sequence: TGTGCCAGTAGTACCGGGGTGAACACTGAAGCTTTCTTT.

CDR3 in DNA: TGCGCCAGCAGCCAACCATTGGGGGCCCTAACGGACGAGCAGTACTTC. Amino acid sequence: CASSQPLGALTDEQYF. This sequence joins TRBV5-1 and TRBJ2-7; D may be TRBD1 (6 bases). From germline, CDR1 is SGHRS and CDR2 YFSETQ. Trimming pared 4 bases from V and 5 bases from J, leaving 22 bases between. The CDR3 runs 16 residues.

This sequence joins TRBV7-9 and TRBJ1-2; 7 bases map to TRBD1. The CDR3 runs to 15 residues. From germline, CDR1 is SEHNR and CDR2 FQNEAQ (reference sequence). The V segment lost 3 bases and the J segment 2 bases; nucleotides outside the gene matches: 6. CDR3 amino acids: CASSLGQITNYGYTF. The CDR3 nucleotides read TGTGCCAGCAGCTTGGGACAGATCACAAACTATGGCTACACCTTC.

The gene calls are TRBV5-1 and TRBJ2-1; 10 positions match TRBD2. J lost 8 bases, V lost 4 bases, and 12 bases had no gene match. The germline gives CDR1 SGHRS, CDR2 YFSETQ. The CDR3 has 16 residues. CDR3 coding DNA: TGCGCCAGCAGCCTAGAAGCGGGAGGGCCGGTGGATGAGCAGTTCTTC. As protein: CASSLEAGGPVDEQFF.

This chain links TRBV4-2 with TRBJ2-1; TRBD1 aligns across 8 bases. This CDR3 is built from 14 residues. Losses at the gene ends were 2 bases for V and 8 bases for J; bases not matched to a gene: 5. Germline-derived CDR1 and CDR2 are LGHNA and YNFKEQ. The CDR3 bases are TGTGCCAGCAGCCAAAGACAGGGGTTCGATGAGCAGTTCTTC. Translated: CASSQRQGFDEQFF.

This chain uses TRBV4-2 with TRBJ2-1, with 10 bases matching TRBD2. This CDR3 contains 15 residues. CDR1 and CDR2 (germline): LGHNA, YNFKEQ. Trimming at V came to 1 base and at J to 3 bases, leaving 0 bases not matched to a gene. The CDR3 sequence is CASSQGTSGYNEQFF. The CDR3 nucleotides are TGTGCCAGCAGCCAAGGGACTAGCGGCTACAATGAGCAGTTCTTC.

This clone has just one count. This rearrangement joins TRBV6-6 to TRBJ1-4; a weak D match, TRBD1 (5 bases). Trimming left V 4 bases short and J 2 bases short, with 14 bases between. The length of the CDR3 is 16 residues. CDR1 and CDR2 (germline): MNHNY, SVGAGI (reference sequence). CDR3 residues: CASSSNQGSTNEKLFF. Written as DNA, the CDR3 is TGTGCCAGCAGTTCAAACCAGGGAAGTACTAATGAAAAACTGTTTTTT.

The gene calls are TRBV2 and TRBJ1-1; no reliable D call. The CDR3 is 12 residues long. Germline CDR1 and CDR2: SNHLY and FYNNEI. Trimming cost V 8 bases and J 0 bases, with 7 bases left between them. The CDR3 loop is CASLFLNTEAFF. In nucleotides, the CDR3 is TGTGCCAGCCTTTTCTTGAACACTGAAGCTTTCTTT.

The chain recombines TRBV29-1 with TRBJ2-5; D perhaps matches TRBD2 (5 bases). The length of the CDR3 is 13 residues. Germline CDR1 SQVTM, CDR2 ANQGSEA. The V and J ends lost 7 bases and 5 bases respectively, with 17 bases between them. CDR3 residues: CSAASAGWETQYF. DNA for the CDR3: TGCAGCGCTGCGTCGGCGGGCTGGGAGACCCAGTACTTC.

CDR3 coding DNA: TGTGCCAGCAGTGCGACCGGGACAGGGGGAAGGGAGACCCAGTACTTC. It codes for CASSATGTGGRETQYF. The J gene is TRBJ2-5, the V gene TRBV25-1; the match to TRBD1 covers 11 bases. Trimming cost V 4 bases and J 5 bases; bases outside gene matches: 9. The CDR3 runs 16 residues. Germline CDR1 and CDR2: MGHDK and SYGVNS.

The chain has TRBV7-3 and TRBJ2-1, with 10 bases aligning to TRBD2. J gave up 4 bases and V 4 bases, and 4 bases lay outside the gene matches. Per germline, CDR1 SGHTA and CDR2 FQGTGA. The CDR3 length is 15 residues. CDR3: CASSSLAGAYNEQFF. CDR3 bases: TGTGCCAGCAGCTCCCTAGCGGGGGCGTACAATGAGCAGTTCTTC.

The chain is built from TRBV28 and TRBJ1-5, with D unclear. Germline V gene lookup returns CDR1 MDHEN and CDR2 SYDVKM. The CDR3 consists of 13 residues. V was trimmed by 7 bases and J by 0 bases, leaving 7 bases between them. CDR3 nucleotides: TGTGCCAGCAACAGAGATAGCAATCAGCCCCAGCATTTT. Its translation: CASNRDSNQPQHF.

This clone was detected only a few times. The J gene is TRBJ2-7, the V gene TRBV19, with a possible D match to TRBD1 (5 bases). Trimming removed 2 bases at V and 4 bases at J, with 12 bases between. Germline V gene data show CDR1 as LNHDA and CDR2 as SQIVND (reference sequence). CDR3 length: 14 amino acids. The CDR3 protein is CASSISQGTYEQYF. The CDR3 DNA reads as TGTGCCAGTAGTATAAGCCAGGGTACTTACGAGCAGTACTTC. Filled out from reference TRBV19 and TRBJ2-7, the complete variable domain reads DGGITQSPKYLFRKEGQNVTLSCEQNLNHDAMYWYRQDPGQGLRLIYYSQIVNDFQKGDIAEGYSVSREKKESFPLTVTSAQKNPTAFYLCASSISQGTYEQYFGPGTRLTVT.

V usage is TRBV6-1 and J usage is TRBJ1-3, with D unclear. Trimming cost V 2 bases and J 0 bases, with 8 bases left between them. In germline, CDR1 is MNHNS, CDR2 SASEGT. This CDR3 comprises 15 residues. The DNA of the CDR3 is TGTGCCAGCAGTGAAACGACAAGCTCTGGAAACACCATATATTTT. Translating gives CASSETTSSGNTIYF.

The chain uses TRBV7-9 and TRBJ1-5; 8 nucleotides align to TRBD1. J lost 5 bases, V lost 5 bases, and 5 bases had no gene match. Germline-derived CDR1 and CDR2 are SEHNR and FQNEAQ (reference sequence). The CDR3 runs 14 residues. The CDR3 reads CASSPGTGDQPQHF. CDR3 nucleotide sequence: TGTGCCAGCAGCCCGGGGACAGGTGATCAGCCCCAGCATTTT.

This chain joins TRBV20-1 and TRBJ2-5; D is unresolved. The CDR3 totals 10 residues. Germline assignment: CDR1 DFQATT and CDR2 SNEGSKA (reference sequence). Trimming pared 3 bases from V and 5 bases from J, leaving 4 bases between. Here the CDR3 reads CSARRETQYF. CDR3 DNA: TGCAGTGCTAGGAGGGAGACCCAGTACTTC.

V gene TRBV19 combines with J gene TRBJ2-2; D possibly corresponds to TRBD2 (6 bases). The germline CDR1 and CDR2 sequences are LNHDA and SQIVND (reference sequence). With 8 bases removed from V and 5 bases from J, the gap between germline ends came to 15 bases. The CDR3 sequence is 14 residues long. In DNA, the CDR3 is TGTGCCAGTGCCCCCGGGGGTGGAACCGGGGAGCTGTTTTTT. Translation: CASAPGGGTGELFF.

This clone showed up just a few times. The rearrangement joins TRBV3-1 (or the pseudogene TRBV3-2) to TRBJ2-3, with D perhaps matching TRBD2 (5 bases). Germline V gene sequence: CDR1 LGHDT, CDR2 YNNKEL (reference sequence). The ends were cut back, 5 bases at V and 5 bases at J, with 23 bases in the middle. CDR3 length: 17 residues. This CDR3 reads CASSLRDPASGGDTQYF. In DNA form, the CDR3 reads TGTGCCAGCAGCTTGCGTGACCCCGCGAGCGGAGGAGATACGCAGTATTTT.

The chain recombines TRBV4-1 with TRBJ1-6; D is unresolved. V was clipped by 7 bases and J by 7 bases, with 8 bases between them. CDR3 length equals 12 residues. In germline, CDR1 is MGHRA, CDR2 YSYEKL. The CDR3 DNA follows: TGCGCCAGCACCAACGGGAATTCACCCCTCCACTTT. Translating gives CASTNGNSPLHF.

This clone has a single count. The genes are TRBV6-6 and TRBJ1-6, with D possibly being TRBD1 (5 bases). From germline, CDR1 is MNHNY and CDR2 SVGAGI (reference sequence). Trimming pared 2 bases from V and 5 bases from J, leaving 13 bases between. The CDR3 length is 16 residues. CDR3 in amino acids: CASSYPPVTDNSPLHF. CDR3 nucleotides: TGTGCCAGCAGTTACCCCCCCGTGACAGATAATTCACCCCTCCACTTT.

This chain connects TRBV24-1 to TRBJ2-3, with TRBD2 identical over 8 bases. With 5 bases clipped from V and 0 bases from J, the junction kept 6 bases outside the gene matches. CDR1 is KGHDR and CDR2 is SFDVKD in the germline V gene. This CDR3 has 16 residues. CDR3 nucleotides: TGTGCCACCAGTGGGGCGGGGGGAACTAGCACAGATACGCAGTATTTT. Protein sequence: CATSGAGGTSTDTQYF.

The rearrangement links TRBV5-6 to TRBJ2-4; the match to TRBD2 covers 13 bases. J gave up 6 bases and V 5 bases, and 8 bases lay outside the gene matches. This CDR3 is built from 16 residues. The germline V gene encodes CDR1 SGHDT and CDR2 YYEEEE. CDR3 protein: CASRVLAGGPGNIQYF. The CDR3 DNA reads TGTGCCAGCAGAGTACTAGCGGGAGGGCCCGGAAACATTCAGTACTTC.

V gene TRBV4-2 combines with J gene TRBJ2-1, with TRBD2 matching over 12 bases. CDR1 LGHNA and CDR2 YNFKEQ come from the germline V gene. There are 16 residues in the CDR3. Trimming removed 2 bases from V and 7 bases from J; junction bases left unmatched: 6. CDR3 residues: CASSQPSGRAGNEQFF. CDR3 nucleotide sequence: TGTGCCAGCAGCCAACCTAGCGGGAGGGCCGGTAATGAGCAGTTCTTC.

The chain joins TRBV6-2 or TRBV6-3 to TRBJ1-1, with unresolved D. The germline V and J ends were trimmed by 0 bases and 2 bases, with 10 bases remaining between them. The CDR3 contains 15 residues. Germline values: CDR1 MNHEY, CDR2 SVGEGT. As DNA, the CDR3 is TGTGCCAGCAGTTACTCGACGGGATTCAACACTGAAGCTTTCTTT. It encodes CASSYSTGFNTEAFF.

The rearrangement links TRBV24-1 to TRBJ1-1; D remains unclear. The CDR3 has 14 residues. CDR1 is KGHDR and CDR2 is SFDVKD in the germline V gene. The V end was cut by 7 bases, the J end by 1 base, with 12 bases between. DNA of the CDR3: TGTGCCACCAGGGATAGGGAGGAGAACACTGAAGCTTTCTTT. It is translated as CATRDREENTEAFF.

The J gene is TRBJ2-7, the V gene TRBV4-2; 11 nucleotides align to TRBD2. J lost 2 bases, V lost 3 bases, and 3 bases had no gene match. Germline CDR1 reads LGHNA; CDR2 reads YNFKEQ. The CDR3 sequence is 15 residues long. DNA for the CDR3: TGTGCCAGCAGCCAGACTAGCGGGACGACCTACGAGCAGTACTTC. It encodes CASSQTSGTTYEQYF.

This rearrangement joins TRBV5-4 to TRBJ2-7, with a tentative D call TRBD2 (6 bases). Trimming took off 0 bases at V and 0 bases at J, with 10 bases between the two ends. The CDR3 totals 15 residues. Germline V CDR1 and CDR2: SGHNT, YYREEE (reference sequence). The CDR3 DNA is TGTGCCAGCAGCTTGGCGGGAGCGAGCTCCTACGAGCAGTACTTC. Translating gives CASSLAGASSYEQYF.

CDR3 sequence: CASSEQGLSNQPQHF. The DNA for the CDR3 is TGTGCCAGCAGTGAGCAGGGGCTTAGCAATCAGCCCCAGCATTTT. This rearrangement joins TRBV2 to TRBJ1-5; TRBD1 is a possible D gene (6 bases). Germline-derived CDR1 and CDR2 are SNHLY and FYNNEI. The CDR3 has 15 amino acids. V shed 3 bases and J shed 0 bases, with 9 bases lying between them.

The chain couples TRBV6-5 to TRBJ2-3; no clear D. Germline values: CDR1 MNHEY, CDR2 SVGAGI. The V end lost 6 bases, the J end lost 2 bases, and 15 bases lay between the germline ends. This CDR3 spans 15 amino acids. The CDR3 DNA reads TGTGCCAGCAGATCCAACGGTCGCCACACAGATACGCAGTATTTT. Translated, it gives CASRSNGRHTDTQYF.